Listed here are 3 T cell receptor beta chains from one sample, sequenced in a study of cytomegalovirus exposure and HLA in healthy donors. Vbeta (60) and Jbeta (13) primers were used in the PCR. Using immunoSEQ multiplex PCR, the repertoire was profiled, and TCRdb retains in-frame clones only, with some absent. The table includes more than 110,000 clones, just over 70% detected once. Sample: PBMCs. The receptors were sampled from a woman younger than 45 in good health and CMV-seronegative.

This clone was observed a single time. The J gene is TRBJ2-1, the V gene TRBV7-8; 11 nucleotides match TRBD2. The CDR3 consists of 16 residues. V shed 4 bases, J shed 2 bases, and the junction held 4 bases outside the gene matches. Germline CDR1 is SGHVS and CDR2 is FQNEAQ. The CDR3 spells CASSSGTSGTYNEQFF. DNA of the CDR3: TGTGCCAGCAGCTCCGGGACTAGCGGAACCTACAATGAGCAGTTCTTC.

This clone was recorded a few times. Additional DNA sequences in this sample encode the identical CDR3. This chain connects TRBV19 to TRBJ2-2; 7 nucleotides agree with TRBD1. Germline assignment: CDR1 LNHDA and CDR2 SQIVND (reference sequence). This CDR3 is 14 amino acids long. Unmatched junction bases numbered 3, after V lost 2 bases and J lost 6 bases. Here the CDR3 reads CASSIRQGPGELFF. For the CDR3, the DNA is TGTGCCAGTAGTATAAGACAGGGTCCCGGGGAGCTGTTTTTT.

The DNA of the CDR3 is TGTGCCTGGAGCGGGTACACCCATGTAGCCAAAAACATTCAGTACTTC. This sequence encodes CAWSGYTHVAKNIQYF. V usage is TRBV30 and J usage is TRBJ2-4; D is undetermined. This CDR3 has 16 residues. Germline V gene sequence: CDR1 GTSNPN, CDR2 SVGIG (reference sequence). V was clipped by 3 bases and J by 0 bases, with 15 bases between them.